This TCR beta chain was sequenced during a study of cytomegalovirus exposure and HLA in healthy donors. Study-level points and caveats: Most sequenced TCRs were rare (though some public TCRs occurred in many donors). According to a subsequent analysis, TCR clusters identified in the first cohort showed a tendency to co-occur across the 120 or so validation repertoires. There were under 200 TCR beta chains listed as cytomegalovirus-associated.

Note on this clone: Its antigen is not identified.

Method: immunoSEQ multiplex PCR; TCRdb's copy keeps in-frame clones and lacks some. The top ten clones hold 2.5% to 3% of a sample with around 74,000 clones, 70% to 90% of them seen once. The germline V gene has CDR1 MRHNA and CDR2 SNTAGT. V lost 6 bases and J lost 7, with 15 bases in between. CDR3 length: 13 amino acids. This clonotype originated in a man aged 25-40 years in good health and CMV-seronegative. V is TRBV6-4 and J is TRBJ1-1; D gene ambiguous. Sequencing used PBMCs. CDR3 loop: CASSPGGSYEAFF. CDR3 bases: TGTGCCAGCAGCCCCGGAGGGAGCTATGAAGCTTTCTTT.